This T cell receptor (beta chain) was identified in a study of blood T cell repertoires in COVID-19. The authors' processing: Estimation of nucleated cell counts relied on the amplification of reference gene primers. Using immunoSEQ multiplex PCR, the repertoire was profiled, and TCRdb retains in-frame clones only, with some absent. Clone size and the V and J calls come from that table; the DNA yielded D and trimming. The table records fewer than 350,000 clones, around 93% of them present only once. The V gene's germline CDR1 is SGHRS and CDR2 YFSETQ. The CDR3 is made up of 15 amino acids. Trimming cost V 3 bases and J 6 bases; bases outside gene matches: 11. Participants were aged roughly 18 to 100 years from roughly 26 US areas. Researchers sorted participants into cohorts using their self-reported clinical history.

The chain uses TRBV5-1 and TRBJ2-7; 8 bases line up with TRBD2. Sequenced: PBMCs or T cells enriched from blood (not recorded which). This clonotype was obtained from a man aged 35 to 55 who had been exposed to COVID-19. The CDR3 DNA reads TGCGCCAGCAGCTGGGGAGACGGGACTAGTCTCGAGCAGTACTTC. Translating gives CASSWGDGTSLEQYF.